The rows below give T cell receptor beta chains drawn from one sample of a study of human T cells and chemical hapten exposure. TCRdb redid the calling of the RACE reads with MiXCR, one entry per CDR3 protein. This table has about 380,000 distinct CDR3 sequences, 4.8% appearing once. The input for sequencing was whole blood, taken in connection with sensitization to the hapten diphenylcyclopropenone (DPC). Receptors originate from a woman between 50 and 59 years old with alopecia areata. Some clones in this sample may be carry-over from other donors' samples. Both conserved end residues are part of each CDR3. Fields, in order: V gene, D gene, clone size, J gene, CDR3 protein, CDR3 DNA. D genes are given only for firm matches. The size field reads once, few or many counts, or a class when the clone is expanded.

TRBV28	NA	many	TRBJ1-1	CASREGDTEAFF	TGTGCCAGCCGGGAGGGGGACACTGAAGCTTTCTTT
TRBV5-1	NA	many	TRBJ2-3	CASSTQGSGTDTQYF	TGCGCCAGCAGCACTCAGGGGTCAGGCACAGATACGCAGTATTTT
TRBV6-1	NA	many	TRBJ2-1	CASRANNEQFF	TGTGCCAGCAGGGCGAACAATGAGCAGTTCTTC
TRBV4-3	TRBD1	many	TRBJ2-3	CASSQEPQGLGTDTQYF	TGCGCCAGCAGCCAAGAGCCACAGGGGTTAGGGACAGATACGCAGTATTTT
TRBV29-1	NA	many	TRBJ2-1	CSVDALPSYNEQFF	TGCAGCGTTGACGCCCTCCCCTCCTACAATGAGCAGTTCTTC
TRBV10-3	NA	few	TRBJ2-3	CAISGGEAGSTDTQYF	TGTGCCATCAGTGGGGGGGAGGCGGGAAGCACAGATACGCAGTATTTT
TRBV28	TRBD1	few	TRBJ2-1	CASSYGKAGGLNEQFF	TGTGCCAGCAGTTATGGGAAGGCAGGGGGCCTAAATGAGCAGTTCTTC
TRBV6-5	NA	many	TRBJ1-1	CASASGTLGTEAFF	TGTGCCAGCGCTAGCGGCACCTTGGGCACTGAAGCTTTCTTT
TRBV20-1	TRBD1	many	TRBJ2-1	CSARGRDSSYNEQFF	TGCAGTGCTAGAGGAAGGGACAGCTCCTACAATGAGCAGTTCTTC
TRBV2	NA	many	TRBJ1-2	CASSDEQFSNYGYTF	TGTGCCAGCAGTGACGAACAGTTCTCTAACTATGGCTACACCTTC
TRBV9	NA	many	TRBJ2-7	CASSPAGAAYEQYF	TGTGCCAGCAGCCCCGCGGGGGCAGCCTACGAGCAGTACTTC
TRBV7-9	NA	few	TRBJ2-3	CASNATRASDTQYF	TGTGCCAGCAATGCGACCAGGGCCTCAGATACGCAGTATTTT
TRBV5-1	NA	many	TRBJ2-7	CASSPHKFRSYEQYF	TGCGCCAGCAGCCCCCACAAATTTAGGTCCTACGAGCAGTACTTC
TRBV6-5	TRBD1	many	TRBJ1-6	CASSPGTGGHYNSPLHF	TGTGCCAGCAGTCCCGGGACAGGGGGCCACTATAATTCACCCCTCCACTTT